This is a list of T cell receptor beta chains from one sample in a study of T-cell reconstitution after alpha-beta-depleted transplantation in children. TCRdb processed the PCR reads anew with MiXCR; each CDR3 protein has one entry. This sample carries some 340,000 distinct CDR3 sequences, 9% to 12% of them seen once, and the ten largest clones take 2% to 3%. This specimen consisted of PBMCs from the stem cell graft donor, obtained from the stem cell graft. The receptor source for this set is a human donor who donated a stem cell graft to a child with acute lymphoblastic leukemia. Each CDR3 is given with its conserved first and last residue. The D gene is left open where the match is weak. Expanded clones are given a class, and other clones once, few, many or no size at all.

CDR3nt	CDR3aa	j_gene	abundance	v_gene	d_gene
TGTGCCAGCAGCCAGGCCGGGATTACCGGGGAGCTGTTTTTT	CASSQAGITGELFF	TRBJ2-2	few	TRBV28	-
TGCGCCAGCAGCCTTAACAGGGGTGAGACCCAGTACTTC	CASSLNRGETQYF	TRBJ2-5	many	TRBV5-1	TRBD1
TGCGCCAGCAGCGAACGGACAGGGGGCACAGATACGCAGTATTTT	CASSERTGGTDTQYF	TRBJ2-3	few	TRBV5-1	TRBD1
TGTGCCACCAGCAGAGATGGGCGAAACACTGAAGCTTTCTTT	CATSRDGRNTEAFF	TRBJ1-1	-	TRBV15	-
TGTGCTAGTGCATTAATAACTCTAGACAGGGCGGCTCAGCCCCAGCATTTT	CASALITLDRAAQPQHF	TRBJ1-5	few	TRBV12-5	TRBD1
TGTGCCAGCAGCCTAGACAGGGGAGGAGGCTACACCTTC	CASSLDRGGGYTF	TRBJ1-2	few	TRBV3-1	TRBD1
TGTGCCAGCAGTTACCCCCATATTCTAGCGGGAGACTACAATGAGCAGTTCTTC	CASSYPHILAGDYNEQFF	TRBJ2-1	few	TRBV6-2/TRBV6-3	TRBD2
TGTGCCAGCGGAGACAGGCTCGGCTACACCTTC	CASGDRLGYTF	TRBJ1-2	-	TRBV25-1	-
TGTGCCAGCAGTGATCACGGGATGTACCAAGAGACCCAGTACTTC	CASSDHGMYQETQYF	TRBJ2-5	-	TRBV2	-
TGTGCCAGCAGCCCCCCGACTAGCGGGAGGGCCAATGAGCAGTTCTTC	CASSPPTSGRANEQFF	TRBJ2-1	many	TRBV3-1	TRBD2
TGCAGTGCTAGATCAGCGGGAGTAGGGACAGATACGCAGTATTTT	CSARSAGVGTDTQYF	TRBJ2-3	many	TRBV20-1	TRBD2
TGCGCCAGCAGCCAACGACAGGGCCAGAACACTGAAGCTTTCTTT	CASSQRQGQNTEAFF	TRBJ1-1	many	TRBV4-1	TRBD1
TGCAGTGCTAGAGATCAAGCGGGAGTGTCAGATACGCAGTATTTT	CSARDQAGVSDTQYF	TRBJ2-3	few	TRBV20-1	TRBD2
TGTGCCAGCAGGGCGCCAGTTGGGGCGATGAACACTGAAGCTTTCTTT	CASRAPVGAMNTEAFF	TRBJ1-1	few	TRBV12-3/TRBV12-4	-
TGCAGCGTTGAATTAGCGGGAGGCCTCTACAATGAGCAGTTCTTC	CSVELAGGLYNEQFF	TRBJ2-1	-	TRBV29-1	TRBD2
TGCAGCGTTGCCGCCGCAGGCTACGAGCAGTACTTC	CSVAAAGYEQYF	TRBJ2-7	-	TRBV29-1	-
TGTGCCAGCAGCTTACGCGCGGGGGGGGCTAATGAAAAACTGTTTTTT	CASSLRAGGANEKLFF	TRBJ1-4	few	TRBV7-2	-
TGTGCCAGCAGCCCCAGACTAGCGGGACGAACCGGGGAGCTGTTTTTT	CASSPRLAGRTGELFF	TRBJ2-2	many	TRBV7-9	TRBD2
TGTGCCAGCAGCTTACCGGCGGCGGGAGGGGGCTCCTACGAGCAGTACTTC	CASSLPAAGGGSYEQYF	TRBJ2-7	-	TRBV7-9	TRBD2
TGCGCCAGCAGCCAAGCTACGGGAGGGCCTGGGAACGAGCAGTACTTC	CASSQATGGPGNEQYF	TRBJ2-7	few	TRBV4-3	TRBD2
TGTGCCGCTACAGGGGCCTCTAACTATGGCTACACCTTC	CAATGASNYGYTF	TRBJ1-2	many	TRBV30	TRBD1
TGTGCCAGTAGGGACCGATCCAGAGTAAACTATGGCTACACCTTC	CASRDRSRVNYGYTF	TRBJ1-2	once	TRBV19	-
TGTGCCAGCAGCTTAACGCTAGCGGGAGTACCCGGTGGCGGCAATGAGCAGTTCTTC	CASSLTLAGVPGGGNEQFF	TRBJ2-1	few	TRBV7-3	TRBD2
TGCGCCAGCAGCGTTAGACCGGGACAAGCCTACGAGCAGTACTTC	CASSVRPGQAYEQYF	TRBJ2-7	few	TRBV5-1	-
TGTGCCAGTAGTACCGACAGAACCAATGAGCAGTTCTTC	CASSTDRTNEQFF	TRBJ2-1	-	TRBV19	-
TGTGCCAGCACCACCGGGACAGGGGGTACGCAGTACTTC	CASTTGTGGTQYF	TRBJ2-7	many	TRBV12-3/TRBV12-4	TRBD1
TGTGCCAGCCTAGCGGGAGACAATGAGCAGTTCTTC	CASLAGDNEQFF	TRBJ2-1	few	TRBV28	TRBD2
TGTGCCAGCAGCCTGCAACCCGATGGGGATGAGCAGTTCTTC	CASSLQPDGDEQFF	TRBJ2-1	-	TRBV27	-
TGCGCCAGCAGCCAAGAAGGGGGGGTCCACTCCTACGAGCAGTACTTC	CASSQEGGVHSYEQYF	TRBJ2-7	-	TRBV4-1	-
TGTGCCAGCAGCCAAGACGAAGGGTGGCAGTACTTC	CASSQDEGWQYF	TRBJ2-7	-	TRBV3-1	-
TGTGCCAGCAGCTATCCCGGAGCTGCGGGAGGGAAACACAATGAGCAGTTCTTC	CASSYPGAAGGKHNEQFF	TRBJ2-1	many	TRBV7-8	TRBD2
TGTGCCAGCAGTGAGATCCTCGTCCGTGGAGGGGGCGTTGACTATGGCTACACCTTC	CASSEILVRGGGVDYGYTF	TRBJ1-2	-	TRBV6-1	TRBD1
TGTGCCAGCAGTTACGGGGAGTGGACTAGCGGGGTTCGCGAGCAGTACTTC	CASSYGEWTSGVREQYF	TRBJ2-7	many	TRBV6-5	TRBD2
TGCAGTGCTAGACCAGGCGGCTCCTACAATGAGCAGTTCTTC	CSARPGGSYNEQFF	TRBJ2-1	few	TRBV20-1	-
TGTGCCACCACCTTTAGCGGGACGGACGAGCAGTACTTC	CATTFSGTDEQYF	TRBJ2-7	few	TRBV6-2/TRBV6-3	TRBD2
TGCGCCAGCAGCCAAACCAACAGGAACGAGCAGTACTTC	CASSQTNRNEQYF	TRBJ2-7	few	TRBV4-1	-
TGCGCCAGCAGCTTCATGGGGTGGTCGGGGGACAATGAGCAGTTCTTC	CASSFMGWSGDNEQFF	TRBJ2-1	few	TRBV5-1	-
TGTGCCACCATGACAGACTACGAGCAGTACTTC	CATMTDYEQYF	TRBJ2-7	many	TRBV24-1	-
TGTGCCAGCAGTTGGGGTTCCTACAATGAGCAGTTCTTC	CASSWGSYNEQFF	TRBJ2-1	many	TRBV12-3/TRBV12-4	-
TGTGCCAGCAGCCCCCCCCGAGGGCGCTACAATGAGCAGTTCTTC	CASSPPRGRYNEQFF	TRBJ2-1	-	TRBV7-2	-
TGCGCCAGCACGCCAGACTACTACGAGCAGTACTTC	CASTPDYYEQYF	TRBJ2-7	few	TRBV5-1	-
TGTGCCACCAGCGAGTCCCCCCCGGGACTAGCGGGGGAAGAGCAGTTCTTC	CATSESPPGLAGEEQFF	TRBJ2-1	few	TRBV15	TRBD2